A selection of T cell receptor beta chains follows, all from one sample in a study of STAT5B mutations in CD4+ large granular lymphocyte leukemia. TCRdb's copy holds only in-frame clones and misses some; the assay was immunoSEQ multiplex PCR. Of about 40,000 clones detected, roughly 76% appear once; the ten largest clones hold approximately 4%. Sequencing used CD4+ T cells from blood buffy coats. Receptor source: a human donor in good health. The CDR3 runs from the conserved cysteine through the conserved F or W. Fields, in order: J gene, V gene, D gene, clone size, CDR3 DNA, CDR3 protein. The D gene is left open where the match is weak. Where a row states a size, it is once, few, many or the class of an expanded clone; other rows omit it.

TRBJ1-5,TRBV27,TRBD1,few,TGTGCCAGCAGACCAAACAACAGGGGGAGCAATCAGCCCCAGCATTTT,CASRPNNRGSNQPQHF
TRBJ2-7,TRBV5-1,-,-,TGCGCCAGCAGCTTGGGCGGGACCACTATGGGCGAGCAGTACTTC,CASSLGGTTMGEQYF
TRBJ2-1,TRBV5-1,-,-,TGCGCCAGCAGCTTGTCGACAGCCGCCTACAATGAGCAGTTCTTC,CASSLSTAAYNEQFF
TRBJ2-6,TRBV2,-,-,TGTGCCAGCAGTGTAGATAGCTCGGCAGGGGCCAACGTCCTGACTTTC,CASSVDSSAGANVLTF
TRBJ2-6,TRBV11-3,-,-,TGTGCCAGCAGCCGCGATAAATCTGGGGCCAACGTCCTGACTTTC,CASSRDKSGANVLTF
TRBJ2-6,TRBV28,-,few,TGTGCCAGCAGCCCCTTCCCTATGACAGCCTCTGGGGCCAACGTCCTGACTTTC,CASSPFPMTASGANVLTF
TRBJ1-1,TRBV16,-,-,TGTGCCAGCAGCCAAGGTCGGGTCACTGAAGCTTTCTTT,CASSQGRVTEAFF
TRBJ1-5,TRBV28,-,-,TGTGCCAGCAGAGCGTCTGTAGGGATCCAGCATTTT,CASRASVGIQHF
TRBJ2-2,TRBV30,-,-,TGTGCCTGCACCCCCGGGCAGGGGAACACCGGGGAGCTGTTTTTT,CACTPGQGNTGELFF
TRBJ2-2,TRBV5-6,TRBD1,-,TGTGCCAGCAGACGGGACAGGGTTACCGGGGAGCTGTTTTTT,CASRRDRVTGELFF
TRBJ2-6,TRBV4-3,-,-,TGCGCCAGCAGCCAGAGCCTTCCGGGCTCTGGGGCCAACGTCCTGACTTTC,CASSQSLPGSGANVLTF
TRBJ2-3,TRBV7-6,-,-,TGTGCCAGCAGCCTGGGGTCGGCAGGGATGGGCACAGATACGCAGTATTTT,CASSLGSAGMGTDTQYF
TRBJ1-4,TRBV11-2,TRBD1,-,TGTGCCAGCAGCAGGGGACAGGCGGCTGCTAATGAAAAACTGTTTTTT,CASSRGQAAANEKLFF